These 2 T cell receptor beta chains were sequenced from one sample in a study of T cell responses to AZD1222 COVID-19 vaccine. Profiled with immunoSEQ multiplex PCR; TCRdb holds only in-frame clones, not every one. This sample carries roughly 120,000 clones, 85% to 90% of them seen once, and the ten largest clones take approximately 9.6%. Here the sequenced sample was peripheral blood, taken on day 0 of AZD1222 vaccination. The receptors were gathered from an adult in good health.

This CDR3 is CASSPQRGAHLKDTQYF. CDR3 bases: TGTGCCAGCTCACCACAGCGGGGGGCTCATCTTAAGGATACGCAGTATTTT. V is TRBV18 and J is TRBJ2-3; 9 nucleotides match TRBD2. In germline, CDR1 is KGHSH, CDR2 LQKENI. J was trimmed by 6 bases and V by 1 base; bases with no gene match: 11. The CDR3 has 17 residues.

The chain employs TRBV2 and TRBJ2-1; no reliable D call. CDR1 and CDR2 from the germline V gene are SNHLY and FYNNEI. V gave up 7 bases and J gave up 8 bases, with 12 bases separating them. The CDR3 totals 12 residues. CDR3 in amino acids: CASKEENDEQFF. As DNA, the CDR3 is TGTGCCAGCAAAGAGGAAAATGATGAGCAGTTCTTC.